The 30 T cell receptor beta chains given below trace back to one sample, sequenced in a study of early T cells in non-severe SARS-CoV-2 infection. One entry per CDR3 protein, called by TCRdb with MiXCR from the 5' RACE reads. The sample records around 80,000 distinct CDR3 sequences, less than 15% being singletons. The specimen was whole blood. The receptors derive from an adult who was a healthcare worker with PCR-confirmed SARS-CoV-2 infection or an uninfected control (not recorded which).

The V and J genes are TRBV19 and TRBJ1-2, with no clear D. The CDR3 totals 14 residues. V was clipped by 6 bases and J by 3 bases, with 14 bases between them. The V gene's germline CDR1 is LNHDA and CDR2 SQIVND (reference sequence). The CDR3 loop is CASRDILGDYGYTF. For the CDR3, the DNA is TGTGCCAGTAGGGATATACTAGGAGACTATGGCTACACCTTC.

The chain employs TRBV30 and TRBJ2-3; D gene unclear. V gave up 4 bases and J gave up 2 bases, with 7 bases separating them. Looked up from germline, CDR1 is GTSNPN and CDR2 is SVGIG (reference sequence). The CDR3 is made up of 12 amino acids. Here the CDR3 reads CAWTATTDTQYF. CDR3 in DNA: TGTGCCTGGACGGCGACCACAGATACGCAGTATTTT.

The chain carries TRBV7-2 and TRBJ2-3; D uncertain. Germline values: CDR1 SGHTA, CDR2 FQGNSA. Trimming cost V 1 base and J 3 bases, with 8 bases left between them. This CDR3 spans 14 amino acids. The CDR3 region is CASSLGMGTDTQYF. The CDR3 DNA sequence: TGTGCCAGCAGCTTAGGAATGGGGACAGATACGCAGTATTTT.

The chain uses TRBV5-1 and TRBJ2-7, with unresolved D. V was pared by 0 bases and J by 1 base, with 11 bases between. The CDR3 has 15 residues. CDR1 and CDR2 from the germline V gene are SGHRS and YFSETQ. The CDR3 protein is CASSLEAGLSYEQYF. The DNA of the CDR3 is TGCGCCAGCAGCTTGGAGGCAGGTTTGTCCTACGAGCAGTACTTC. Drawing the rest from reference TRBV5-1 and TRBJ2-7, the complete variable domain is KAGVTQTPRYLIKTRGQQVTLSCSPISGHRSVSWYQQTPGQGLQFLFEYFSETQRNKGNFPGRFSGRQFSNSRSEMNVSTLELGDSALYLCASSLEAGLSYEQYFGPGTRLTVT.

The chain joins TRBV7-2 to TRBJ2-5; tentative D call: TRBD1 (6 bases). Per the germline V gene, CDR1 is SGHTA and CDR2 is FQGNSA. Trimming took off 5 bases at V and 2 bases at J, with 15 bases between the two ends. This CDR3 contains 15 residues. CDR3 loop: CASSPQTGNQETQYF. CDR3 in DNA: TGTGCCAGCAGCCCCCAGACAGGCAATCAAGAGACCCAGTACTTC.

This clonotype has more than one count but fewer than ten. The chain employs TRBV3-1 and TRBJ2-7; 10 nucleotides align to TRBD2. The length of the CDR3 is 17 residues. V lost 3 bases, J lost 0 bases, and 8 bases stayed unmatched. Germline assignment: CDR1 LGHDT and CDR2 YNNKEL (reference sequence). The chain's CDR3 is CASSQTSGPRSSYEQYF. CDR3 nucleotide sequence: TGTGCCAGCAGCCAGACTAGCGGGCCAAGGAGCTCCTACGAGCAGTACTTC.

This clonotype was observed at least ten times. The J gene is TRBJ1-5, the V gene TRBV5-5, with 9 bases fitting TRBD1. Germline V CDR1 and CDR2: SGHKS, YYEKEE (reference sequence). CDR3 size: 15 residues. The ends lost 4 bases at V and 7 bases at J; junction bases unmatched: 9. The CDR3 loop is CASSPAGQGLQPQHF. The CDR3 DNA sequence: TGTGCCAGCAGCCCGGCGGGACAGGGCCTCCAGCCCCAGCATTTT. The whole variable domain, remainder taken from reference TRBV5-5 and TRBJ1-5, is DAGVTQSPTHLIKTRGQQVTLRCSPISGHKSVSWYQQVLGQGPQFIFQYYEKEERGRGNFPDRFSARQFPNYSSELNVNALLLGDSALYLCASSPAGQGLQPQHFGDGTRLSIL.

This chain connects TRBV27 to TRBJ2-7, with 8 bases that match TRBD2. V dropped 6 bases and J dropped 0; count of bases not matched to a gene: 10. The CDR3 is 16 amino acids. CDR1 is MNHEY, CDR2 SMNVEV, per germline (reference sequence). The CDR3 here is CASSPSAGAYSYEQYF. CDR3 nucleotides: TGTGCCAGCAGCCCCTCAGCGGGGGCTTACTCCTACGAGCAGTACTTC.

This clonotype has more than one count but fewer than ten. This chain joins TRBV7-2 and TRBJ1-1; 7 nucleotides align to TRBD1. The CDR3 runs 13 residues. The V segment lost 5 bases and the J segment 7 bases; nucleotides outside the gene matches: 7. CDR1 and CDR2 from the germline V gene are SGHTA and FQGNSA. CDR3 protein: CASSEGQVSEAFF. CDR3 coding DNA: TGTGCCAGCAGCGAAGGACAGGTTAGTGAAGCTTTCTTT.

This chain links TRBV29-1 with TRBJ2-3; 10 nucleotides align to TRBD2. The CDR3 runs 15 residues. Unmatched junction bases numbered 3, after V lost 3 bases and J lost 0 bases. Germline V lookup: CDR1 SQVTM, CDR2 ANQGSEA. In DNA form, the CDR3 reads TGCAGCGTTGAGGGGACTAGCGTTAGCACAGATACGCAGTATTTT. This encodes CSVEGTSVSTDTQYF.

V is TRBV28 and J is TRBJ1-5; 9 nucleotides line up with TRBD1. After removal of 7 bases from V and 7 bases from J, the junction contained 5 bases not matched to a gene. This CDR3 comprises 13 residues. The V gene's germline CDR1 is MDHEN and CDR2 SYDVKM. The CDR3 DNA follows: TGTGCCAGCAACAGGGGGCAGGGACAGCCCCAGCATTTT. This codes for CASNRGQGQPQHF.

This clonotype was seen at least ten times. J is TRBJ2-1 and V is TRBV18; D ambiguous. Trimming left V 3 bases short and J 0 bases short, with 12 bases between. This CDR3 region has 16 residues. Germline lookup yields CDR1 KGHSH and CDR2 LQKENI. This CDR3 is CASSPSFGSSYNEQFF. The CDR3 nucleotides read TGTGCCAGCTCACCCTCCTTCGGTAGCTCCTACAATGAGCAGTTCTTC.

This clonotype was seen at least ten times. The J gene is TRBJ2-1, the V gene TRBV20-1; D perhaps matches TRBD2 (5 bases). V was cut by 0 bases and J by 8 bases, with 14 bases left in between. Germline V gene sequence: CDR1 DFQATT, CDR2 SNEGSKA (reference sequence). This CDR3 comprises 14 residues. CDR3 loop: CSARDLLAFHEQFF. CDR3 DNA: TGCAGTGCTAGAGATCTCTTAGCGTTCCATGAGCAGTTCTTC.

A few counts support this clonotype. The V gene is TRBV5-5, the J gene TRBJ2-1, with TRBD1 matching 8 bases. V shed 6 bases and J 2 bases; nucleotides not matched to a gene: 4. The germline V gene encodes CDR1 SGHKS and CDR2 YYEKEE (reference sequence). The length of the CDR3 is 14 residues. CDR3 nucleotides: TGTGCCAGCACCGCGGACAGGGCCTACAATGAGCAGTTCTTC. Residues: CASTADRAYNEQFF.

This clonotype has only a few counts. The J gene is TRBJ2-1, the V gene TRBV19, with D perhaps TRBD2 (5 bases). This CDR3 spans 16 amino acids. V lost 3 bases to trimming and J lost 0 bases, with 12 bases between them. The V gene's germline CDR1 is LNHDA and CDR2 SQIVND (reference sequence). DNA of the CDR3: TGTGCCAGTAGTATCTTCAGCGGAGGCTCCTACAATGAGCAGTTCTTC. This translates into CASSIFSGGSYNEQFF.

This clonotype was observed a few times. V gene TRBV10-2 combines with J gene TRBJ2-1, with 10 bases that match TRBD2. Germline values: CDR1 WSHSY, CDR2 SAAADI. This CDR3 comprises 14 residues. The trim removed 4 bases at V and 5 bases at J, leaving 2 bases unmatched. The CDR3 nucleotides read TGCGCCAGCAGTGGCCTAGCGGGGGACAATGAGCAGTTCTTC. It is translated as CASSGLAGDNEQFF.

This clonotype was seen only a few times. The chain is built from TRBV7-9 and TRBJ2-3, with TRBD2 matching over 9 bases. With 0 bases clipped from V and 3 bases from J, the junction kept 1 base outside the gene matches. Germline V gene sequence: CDR1 SEHNR, CDR2 FQNEAQ (reference sequence). CDR3 length equals 15 residues. In DNA, the CDR3 is TGTGCCAGCAGCTTAGCAAGCGGGAGGACAGATACGCAGTATTTT. This translates into CASSLASGRTDTQYF.

This clonotype was found a few times. The chain uses TRBV6-5 and TRBJ2-2; TRBD1 agrees at 8 bases. The V gene end was trimmed by 5 bases and the J gene end by 0 bases; junction bases not matched to a gene: 14. Germline V gives CDR1 MNHEY, CDR2 SVGAGI. The CDR3 runs 19 residues. The CDR3 region is CASSLRQGMGAANTGELFF. In nucleotides, the CDR3 is TGTGCCAGCAGTCTTCGACAGGGGATGGGGGCAGCGAACACCGGGGAGCTGTTTTTT.

This clonotype has just a few counts. This chain uses TRBV20-1 with TRBJ2-3, with 11 bases that match TRBD2. Germline V lookup: CDR1 DFQATT, CDR2 SNEGSKA (reference sequence). This CDR3 region has 15 residues. The ends lost 0 bases at V and 4 bases at J; junction bases unmatched: 3. Here the CDR3 reads CSARDSGRAADTQYF. In DNA form, the CDR3 reads TGCAGTGCTAGAGATAGCGGGAGGGCAGCAGATACGCAGTATTTT.

In this sample, this clonotype turned up many times. The V gene is TRBV7-2, the J gene TRBJ2-3; tentative D call: TRBD2 (7 bases). The V end was cut by 1 base, the J end by 1 base, with 9 bases between. The CDR3 contains 15 residues. Per germline, CDR1 SGHTA and CDR2 FQGNSA. The CDR3 here is CASSLGGGRTDTQYF. The CDR3 nucleotides read TGTGCCAGCAGCTTAGGCGGGGGCCGCACAGATACGCAGTATTTT.

This clonotype was seen only a few times. V and J are TRBV2 and TRBJ2-2; the D gene is possibly TRBD2 (6 bases). The CDR3 extends over 16 amino acids. CDR1 and CDR2 from the germline V gene are SNHLY and FYNNEI. Trimming shortened V by 7 bases and J by 6 bases, and 21 bases separated the two germline ends. CDR3 in amino acids: CASTTREVFSSGELFF. The CDR3, as DNA: TGTGCCAGCACCACAAGGGAGGTTTTTAGTTCCGGGGAGCTGTTTTTT.

A few counts support this clonotype. This sequence joins TRBV10-2 and TRBJ1-2, with unresolved D. V gave up 2 bases and J gave up 2 bases, with 9 bases separating them. The V gene's germline CDR1 is WSHSY and CDR2 SAAADI. The CDR3 runs 14 residues. For the CDR3, the DNA is TGCGCCAGCAGTGAGGGCGGCGCGAACTATGGCTACACCTTC. Translation gives CASSEGGANYGYTF.

The genes are TRBV7-2 and TRBJ2-1, with 11 bases identical to TRBD2. J lost 10 bases, V lost 5 bases, and 16 bases had no gene match. The CDR3 runs 17 residues. Germline V gene sequence: CDR1 SGHTA, CDR2 FQGNSA. CDR3 loop: CASSRHLSGRAPREQFF. The CDR3 nucleotides read TGTGCCAGCAGCCGACACCTTAGCGGGAGGGCCCCAAGGGAGCAGTTCTTC. Based on the CDR3 plus reference TRBV7-2 and TRBJ2-1, the full variable domain is GAGVSQSPSNKVTEKGKDVELRCDPISGHTALYWYRQSLGQGLEFLIYFQGNSAPDKSGLPSDRFSAERTGGSVSTLTIQRTQQEDSAVYLCASSRHLSGRAPREQFFGPGTRLTVL.

This chain connects TRBV9 to TRBJ2-7; D gene uncertain. The CDR3 is made up of 12 amino acids. CDR1 is SGDLS and CDR2 is YYNGEE in the germline V gene. V lost 4 bases and J 7 bases, leaving 12 bases between the germline ends. The CDR3 region has the DNA TGTGCCAGCAGCACTCCTACCGGGGAGCAGTACTTC. Its translation: CASSTPTGEQYF.

This clonotype has just a few counts. The chain links TRBV6-5 to TRBJ2-1; D is unclear. The CDR3 is made up of 14 amino acids. With 6 bases removed from V and 5 bases from J, the gap between germline ends came to 14 bases. Germline V gene lookup returns CDR1 MNHEY and CDR2 SVGAGI. The CDR3 loop reads CASSPLDGNNEQFF. DNA for the CDR3: TGTGCCAGCAGCCCCCTCGACGGAAACAATGAGCAGTTCTTC.

The V gene is TRBV29-1, the J gene TRBJ1-3, with a weak D call TRBD1 (6 bases). Per germline, CDR1 SQVTM and CDR2 ANQGSEA. Trimming stripped 2 bases from V and 2 bases from J, with 13 bases between. The CDR3 extends over 15 amino acids. The CDR3 reads CSVESRGAAGNTIYF. CDR3 nucleotides: TGCAGCGTTGAAAGTAGGGGGGCAGCTGGAAACACCATATATTTT.

In this sample, this clonotype turned up a few times. The chain couples TRBV18 to TRBJ2-7; possible D gene TRBD2, 7 bases. The CDR3 has 15 amino acids. V was shortened by 0 bases and J by 1 base, with 10 bases between the two germline ends. The germline V gene has CDR1 KGHSH and CDR2 LQKENI. In DNA, the CDR3 is TGTGCCAGCTCACCACCAGGGGGGGGTTCCTACGAGCAGTACTTC. Translation: CASSPPGGGSYEQYF.

The chain joins TRBV4-1 to TRBJ2-3; D ambiguous. The CDR3 spans 13 residues. Trimming removed 0 bases from V and 5 bases from J, with 6 bases in between. CDR1 MGHRA and CDR2 YSYEKL come from the germline V gene. The CDR3: CASSQDQEDTQYF. CDR3 in DNA: TGCGCCAGCAGCCAAGATCAGGAAGATACGCAGTATTTT.

This clonotype showed up many times. CDR3 sequence: CAWKRQLTYEQYF. CDR3 DNA: TGTGCCTGGAAACGCCAGCTTACCTACGAGCAGTACTTC. The chain carries TRBV30 and TRBJ2-7; D unclear. Germline CDR1 GTSNPN, CDR2 SVGIG (reference sequence). Trimming pared 4 bases from V and 2 bases from J, leaving 12 bases between. The CDR3 covers 13 residues. Combining the CDR3 with reference TRBV30 and TRBJ2-7 gives the whole variable domain SQTIHQWPATLVQPVGSPLSLECTVEGTSNPNLYWYRQAAGRGLQLLFYSVGIGQISSEVPQNLSASRPQDRQFILSSKKLLLSDSGFYLCAWKRQLTYEQYFGPGTRLTVT.

The V gene is TRBV18, the J gene TRBJ1-2; the D is unclear. Per germline, CDR1 KGHSH and CDR2 LQKENI. Trimming took off 4 bases at V and 2 bases at J, with 11 bases between the two ends. CDR3 length equals 14 residues. The CDR3 region is CASSLGRSNYGYTF. CDR3 DNA sequence: TGTGCCAGCTCACTTGGACGGTCGAACTATGGCTACACCTTC. The variable domain in full, with the rest retrieved from reference TRBV18 and TRBJ1-2, is NAGVMQNPRHLVRRRGQEARLRCSPMKGHSHVYWYRQLPEEGLKFMVYLQKENIIDESGMPKERFSAEFPKEGPSILRIQQVVRGDSAAYFCASSLGRSNYGYTFGSGTRLTVV.